Following are 5 T cell receptor beta chains from one sample sequenced in a study of PD-1 blockade in classical Hodgkin lymphoma (dated by TCRdb to the early 2020s). The time point label, as the study defines it: cycle 1 day 1 (C1D1), immediately before nivolumab initiation. Every trial patient had relapsed after autologous stem cell transplantation, and cohorts A, B and C differed in prior brentuximab vedotin exposure. The library came from the immunoSEQ multiplex PCR assay. This immuneACCESS table, as held by TCRdb, lists in-frame sequences with V and J called but not all clones. Of the missing ones, under half trace to an unresolved V gene in checked studies; the others have no known cause. The sample table lists fewer than 100,000 clones, roughly 92% of them with a count of one. The ten largest clones add up to less than 3.5% of the sample. This specimen consisted of peripheral blood mononuclear cells (PBMCs), obtained at baseline. The source is a human donor with classical Hodgkin lymphoma.

This rearrangement joins TRBV9 to TRBJ2-1, with D perhaps being TRBD1 or TRBD2 (5 bases each). With 6 bases removed from V and 0 bases from J, the gap between germline ends came to 10 bases. The CDR3 is made up of 14 amino acids. Germline CDR1 reads SGDLS; CDR2 reads YYNGEE. CDR3: CASTRGTSYNEQFF. CDR3 nucleotides: TGTGCCAGCACCCGTGGGACCTCCTACAATGAGCAGTTCTTC. Full variable domain (rest looked up from reference TRBV9 and TRBJ2-1): DSGVTQTPKHLITATGQRVTLRCSPRSGDLSVYWYQQSLDQGLQFLIQYYNGEERAKGNILERFSAQQFPDLHSELNLSSLELGDSALYFCASTRGTSYNEQFFGPGTRLTVL.

This clone was picked up one time. The V gene is TRBV28, the J gene TRBJ1-2, with 7 bases identical to TRBD1. This CDR3 has 14 residues. Germline CDR1 and CDR2: MDHEN and SYDVKM. The V segment lost 1 base and the J segment 1 base; nucleotides outside the gene matches: 0. CDR3 sequence reads: CASSLYRGNYGYTF. CDR3 in DNA: TGTGCCAGCAGTTTATACAGGGGTAACTATGGCTACACCTTC.

As to this clone: This sample also contains other DNA sequences that code for the same CDR3. The V and J genes are TRBV29-1 and TRBJ2-2, with D hard to call. V was cut by 6 bases and J by 1 base, with 3 bases left in between. The CDR3 runs 11 residues. Germline loops: CDR1 SQVTM, CDR2 ANQGSEA. In DNA form, the CDR3 reads TGCAGCGTCGAGAACACCGGGGAGCTGTTTTTT. It specifies CSVENTGELFF.

The CDR3 DNA sequence: TGTGCCTGGAGCAGACAGGGGAACACTGAAGCTTTCTTT. Translation gives CAWSRQGNTEAFF. V usage is TRBV30 and J usage is TRBJ1-1; 7 bases fit TRBD1. CDR3 size: 13 residues. V shed 3 bases and J 1 base; nucleotides not matched to a gene: 2. Germline assignment: CDR1 GTSNPN and CDR2 SVGIG (reference sequence).

V is TRBV15 and J is TRBJ2-7; possibly TRBD1 or TRBD2 for D (5 bases each). Germline V lookup: CDR1 LNHNV, CDR2 YYDKDF (reference sequence). The germline V and J ends were trimmed by 0 bases and 6 bases, with 18 bases remaining between them. The CDR3 extends over 16 amino acids. As DNA, the CDR3 is TGTGCCACCAGCAGAGATGCGGCACGCCTTGGGGGCGAGCAGTACTTC. It encodes CATSRDAARLGGEQYF.